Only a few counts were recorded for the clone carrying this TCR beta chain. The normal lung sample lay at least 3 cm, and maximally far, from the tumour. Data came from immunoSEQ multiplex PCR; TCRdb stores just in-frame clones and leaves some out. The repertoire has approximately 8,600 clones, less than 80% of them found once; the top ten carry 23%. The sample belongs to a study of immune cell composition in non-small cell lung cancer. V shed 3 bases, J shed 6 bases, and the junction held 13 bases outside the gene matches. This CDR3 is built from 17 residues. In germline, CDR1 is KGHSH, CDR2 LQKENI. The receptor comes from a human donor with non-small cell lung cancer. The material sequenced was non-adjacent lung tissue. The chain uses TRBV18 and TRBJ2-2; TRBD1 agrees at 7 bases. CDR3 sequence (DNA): TGTGCCAGCTCACCTACAAACAGGGGAATGGGACCCGGGGAGCTGTTTTTT. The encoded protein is CASSPTNRGMGPGELFF.